The clone carrying this T cell receptor (beta chain) was counted a few times. What it binds is not known. This may stem from a read error, because a much larger clone lies one nucleotide away. These data originate in a study of regulatory T cells in long-lasting Graves disease. The study's findings and limits: Persistent disease showed a preference for TRBV28, TRBJ1-2 and TRBJ2-5. Researchers examined only peripheral blood and not thyroid tissue. Sample size was small, which may have lowered accuracy.

Arm-PCR of CDR3 regions with iRepertoire HTBI primers generated TCR beta libraries. MiXCR was run by TCRdb on the multiplex PCR reads, yielding one entry per CDR3 protein. The profile covers around 450,000 distinct CDR3 sequences, with about 22% appearing a single time and roughly 7% taken by the ten largest. Described time point: persistent/refractory GD, antithyroid drugs over 5 years with positive TRAb. Isolated PBMC RNA provided the starting material for the TCR library. Roughly 9.5-milliliter peripheral blood samples went into EDTA tubes. The CDR3 is 14 amino acids. V lost 6 bases to trimming and J lost 1 base; unmatched junction nucleotides: 5. CDR1 is MDHEN and CDR2 is SYDVKM in the germline V gene.

V usage is TRBV28 and J usage is TRBJ1-1; 7 nucleotides align to TRBD1. This TCR was recovered from a female donor with Graves disease. Sample: peripheral blood mononuclear cells (PBMCs), taken when the disease was refractory, from a patient treated with antithyroid drugs. DNA for the CDR3: TGTGCCAGCAGCCCCGGGACAGAGAACACTGAAGCTTTCTTT. Residues: CASSPGTENTEAFF.